The 6 T cell receptor beta chains below come from one sample, sequenced in a study of blood T cell repertoires in COVID-19. Generated by immunoSEQ multiplex PCR, the TCRdb table keeps only in-frame clones and is missing some. The table records approximately 180,000 clones, about 91% of them present only once. Sequencing input: PBMCs or T cells enriched from blood (not recorded which). Receptors were obtained from a woman aged 40 to 50 with acute COVID-19.

The CDR3 here is CASGTGGEGYTF. CDR3 coding DNA: TGTGCCAGTGGGACAGGGGGCGAAGGCTACACCTTC. The V gene is TRBV19, the J gene TRBJ1-2; 12 nucleotides agree with TRBD1. Per the germline V gene, CDR1 is LNHDA and CDR2 is SQIVND (reference sequence). The CDR3 loop spans 12 amino acids. V lost 8 bases and J lost 8; bases outside the gene matches: 3.

The chain employs TRBV29-1 and TRBJ2-3; a weak D match, TRBD1 (6 bases). Germline CDR1 is SQVTM and CDR2 is ANQGSEA. The CDR3 loop spans 12 amino acids. Trimming removed 4 bases from V and 6 bases from J, with 11 bases in between. The CDR3 DNA is TGCAGCGTTGCGCCTGGGGGCGATACGCAGTATTTT. This translates into CSVAPGGDTQYF.

The rearrangement uses TRBV19 and TRBJ2-7, with 9 bases that match TRBD1. Germline V gene data show CDR1 as LNHDA and CDR2 as SQIVND (reference sequence). V trimming: 4 bases; J trimming: 3 bases; junction bases outside the gene matches: 10. This CDR3 is built from 16 residues. The CDR3 sequence: CASSTGPGTGNYEQYF. The CDR3 nucleotides are TGTGCCAGTAGTACCGGTCCCGGGACAGGGAACTACGAGCAGTACTTC.

V is TRBV12-3 or TRBV12-4 and J is TRBJ2-7, with D possibly matching TRBD2 (5 bases). V was cut by 3 bases and J by 3 bases, with 9 bases left in between. This CDR3 contains 13 residues. The CDR3 sequence is CASSFGEDYEQYF. The CDR3 region has the DNA TGTGCCAGCAGTTTCGGGGAAGACTACGAGCAGTACTTC.

This clone was detected only once. The chain combines TRBV3-1 (or the pseudogene TRBV3-2) with TRBJ1-5, with a weak D call TRBD1 (6 bases). Germline V gives CDR1 LGHDT, CDR2 YNNKEL (reference sequence). V was trimmed by 1 base and J by 4 bases, leaving 11 bases between them. The CDR3 has 15 amino acids. Here the CDR3 DNA reads TGTGCCAGCAGCCAAGGGGGGGGACATAATCAGCCCCAGCATTTT. It yields the protein CASSQGGGHNQPQHF.

This rearrangement joins TRBV6-5 to TRBJ2-5; weak D call: TRBD1 (6 bases). This CDR3 contains 14 residues. Trimming removed 5 bases from V and 2 bases from J, with 12 bases in between. Germline CDR1 reads MNHEY; CDR2 reads SVGAGI. CDR3 sequence (DNA): TGTGCCAGCAGTCCTCCAGGGGAACAAGAGACCCAGTACTTC. It specifies CASSPPGEQETQYF.